These 18 T cell receptor beta chains came from one sample sequenced in a study of blood T cell repertoires in COVID-19. Assay: immunoSEQ multiplex PCR; the TCRdb copy retains only in-frame clones and omits some. The top ten hold 2.8% of the sample, which has roughly 280,000 clones, 85% to 95% seen once. The sequencing sample was made of PBMCs or T cells enriched from blood (not recorded which). All receptors derive from a man aged 40-49 years who had been exposed to COVID-19.

The chain employs TRBV28 and TRBJ2-2; TRBD2 matches at 13 bases. Germline CDR1 reads MDHEN; CDR2 reads SYDVKM. The CDR3 extends over 17 amino acids. V trimming: 2 bases; J trimming: 7 bases; junction bases outside the gene matches: 7. The CDR3 region is CASSLRLAGGLDGELFF. CDR3 coding DNA: TGTGCCAGCAGTTTACGACTAGCGGGGGGATTGGACGGGGAGCTGTTTTTT.

The rearrangement uses TRBV11-3 and TRBJ2-7; TRBD2 matches at 13 bases. The CDR3 spans 16 residues. The germline V gene has CDR1 SGHNT and CDR2 YENEEA. V was pared by 0 bases and J by 4 bases, with 3 bases of the junction left unmatched. CDR3 sequence reads: CASSLEGLAGSYEQYF. Written as DNA, the CDR3 is TGTGCCAGCAGCTTAGAGGGACTAGCGGGAAGTTACGAGCAGTACTTC. Full variable domain (outside the CDR3, taken from reference TRBV11-3 and TRBJ2-7): EAGVVQSPRYKIIEKKQPVAFWCNPISGHNTLYWYLQNLGQGPELLIRYENEEAVDDSQLPKDRFSAERLKGVDSTLKIQPAELGDSAVYLCASSLEGLAGSYEQYFGPGTRLTVT.

In this sample, this clone turned up a few times. The chain combines TRBV5-1 with TRBJ2-7, with TRBD1 identical over 7 bases. CDR3 length: 14 residues. CDR1 is SGHRS and CDR2 is YFSETQ in the germline V gene. Germline trimming cut 6 bases from V and 8 bases from J; bases unmatched to any gene: 14. CDR3 loop: CASKSYTGTEKQYF. The DNA for the CDR3 is TGCGCCAGCAAATCCTATACCGGGACAGAAAAGCAGTACTTC.

This chain connects TRBV7-3 to TRBJ2-1; 9 positions agree with TRBD1. V trimming: 0 bases; J trimming: 7 bases; junction bases outside the gene matches: 7. The CDR3 covers 16 residues. CDR1 is SGHTA and CDR2 is FQGTGA in the germline V gene. The CDR3 region has the DNA TGTGCCAGCAGCTTAACGGGGGACAGGGTTGTTAATGAGCAGTTCTTC. It translates to CASSLTGDRVVNEQFF.

The chain links TRBV2 to TRBJ1-2, with D perhaps matching TRBD1 (5 bases). Trimming took off 0 bases at V and 4 bases at J, with 15 bases between the two ends. The CDR3 has 16 amino acids. Germline lookup yields CDR1 SNHLY and CDR2 FYNNEI. The CDR3 nucleotides read TGTGCCAGCAGTGAAGCATCAGCTCAGGGTTCCTATGGCTACACCTTC. It is translated as CASSEASAQGSYGYTF.

The chain uses TRBV9 and TRBJ2-5, with D possibly being TRBD1 (6 bases). CDR1 SGDLS and CDR2 YYNGEE come from the germline V gene. The V end lost 4 bases, the J end lost 5 bases, and 15 bases lay between the germline ends. The CDR3 has 14 amino acids. CDR3 residues: CASSLQGGGETQYF. CDR3 in DNA: TGTGCCAGCAGCCTCCAGGGTGGGGGCGAGACCCAGTACTTC.

The rearrangement uses TRBV5-4 and TRBJ2-6; TRBD2 is a possible D gene (5 bases). From germline, CDR1 is SGHNT and CDR2 YYREEE (reference sequence). The CDR3 runs to 16 residues. Trimming took off 0 bases at V and 1 base at J, with 8 bases between the two ends. As DNA, the CDR3 is TGTGCCAGCAGCTTGGCCGGAGGATCTGGGGCCAACGTCCTGACTTTC. Protein product: CASSLAGGSGANVLTF.

This clone was found once. V gene TRBV19 combines with J gene TRBJ2-7; TRBD1 matches at 7 bases. The V and J ends lost 5 bases and 5 bases, in that order; junction bases with no gene match: 9. The CDR3 runs 14 residues. The germline V gene has CDR1 LNHDA and CDR2 SQIVND (reference sequence). CDR3 region: CASSVGQAIDEQYF. CDR3 bases: TGTGCCAGTAGTGTCGGACAGGCTATCGACGAGCAGTACTTC.

This chain connects TRBV4-1 to TRBJ2-2; 8 bases are shared with TRBD1. The CDR3 sequence is 15 residues long. V lost 1 base and J lost 9; bases outside the gene matches: 7. Germline V gene sequence: CDR1 MGHRA, CDR2 YSYEKL. In DNA, the CDR3 is TGCGCCAGCAGCCAAGCGGACAGGGACCGTAGGGAGCTGTTTTTT. Translating gives CASSQADRDRRELFF.

CDR3 amino acids: CSASLGLAYEQYF. The CDR3 region has the DNA TGCAGTGCTAGTTTAGGACTAGCCTACGAGCAGTACTTC. This chain links TRBV20-1 with TRBJ2-7; 7 bases match TRBD2. Germline lookup yields CDR1 DFQATT and CDR2 SNEGSKA (reference sequence). V lost 3 bases to trimming and J lost 2 bases; unmatched junction nucleotides: 4. CDR3 length equals 13 residues.

This clone was seen only once. This chain uses TRBV28 with TRBJ2-5; possibly TRBD1 for D (6 bases). V was clipped by 7 bases and J by 3 bases, with 21 bases between them. The germline gives CDR1 MDHEN, CDR2 SYDVKM. The CDR3 contains 16 residues. The CDR3 DNA follows: TGTGCCAGCACCTACTCCTCCCAGGGACACAAAGAGACCCAGTACTTC. It translates to CASTYSSQGHKETQYF.

The chain is built from TRBV28 and TRBJ1-1; D is unresolved. CDR3 length: 14 amino acids. Germline V CDR1 and CDR2: MDHEN, SYDVKM. Trimming removed 6 bases at V and 7 bases at J, with 18 bases between. CDR3 protein: CASRKYRGLGEAFF. The CDR3 DNA follows: TGTGCCAGCAGGAAGTATAGAGGGTTGGGTGAAGCTTTCTTT.

The genes are TRBV2 and TRBJ1-2; the match to TRBD1 covers 10 bases. Per germline, CDR1 SNHLY and CDR2 FYNNEI. CDR3 length equals 15 residues. V lost 8 bases to trimming and J lost 5 bases; unmatched junction nucleotides: 11. In nucleotides, the CDR3 is TGTGCCAGCCAGGGGTCGGGACAGGGGACATATGGCTACACCTTC. It encodes CASQGSGQGTYGYTF.

The chain combines TRBV4-1 with TRBJ1-5; TRBD1 might be the D (5 bases). V lost 4 bases and J lost 11, with 18 bases in between. The CDR3 totals 14 residues. Germline loops: CDR1 MGHRA, CDR2 YSYEKL. The chain's CDR3 is CASSLLPLQGAQHF. In DNA form, the CDR3 reads TGCGCCAGCAGCCTACTACCCCTCCAAGGGGCCCAGCATTTT.

This chain joins TRBV5-1 and TRBJ2-2, with 8 bases identical to TRBD2. Losses at the gene ends were 4 bases for V and 5 bases for J; bases not matched to a gene: 10. Germline V CDR1 and CDR2: SGHRS, YFSETQ. This CDR3 comprises 16 residues. CDR3 sequence (DNA): TGCGCCAGCAGCATGACGGGGACTAGGGGGACCGGGGAGCTGTTTTTT. Its protein product is CASSMTGTRGTGELFF.

The CDR3 here is CAWGLAGLDTQYF. DNA of the CDR3: TGTGCCTGGGGACTAGCGGGATTAGATACGCAGTATTTT. The chain is built from TRBV30 and TRBJ2-3; 12 positions match TRBD2. The ends lost 5 bases at V and 5 bases at J; junction bases unmatched: 2. Germline V lookup: CDR1 GTSNPN, CDR2 SVGIG (reference sequence). This CDR3 comprises 13 residues.

Of note for this clone: This sample also contains other DNA sequences that code for the same CDR3. The chain carries TRBV7-9 and TRBJ1-2, with D possibly being TRBD1 (6 bases). CDR1 and CDR2 (germline): SEHNR, FQNEAQ (reference sequence). The CDR3 runs to 13 residues. The ends were cut back, 1 base at V and 6 bases at J, with 9 bases in the middle. CDR3 DNA: TGTGCCAGCAGCTTAGTGGCAGGGGATGGCTACACCTTC. Translation: CASSLVAGDGYTF.

The rearrangement uses TRBV3-1 (or the pseudogene TRBV3-2) and TRBJ2-7; 11 bases are a match to TRBD2. Germline V lookup: CDR1 LGHDT, CDR2 YNNKEL (reference sequence). This CDR3 comprises 15 residues. J was trimmed by 4 bases and V by 4 bases; bases with no gene match: 6. Here the CDR3 DNA reads TGTGCCAGCAGCCCCGCCCTAGCGGGAGGTTACGAGCAGTACTTC. It encodes CASSPALAGGYEQYF.